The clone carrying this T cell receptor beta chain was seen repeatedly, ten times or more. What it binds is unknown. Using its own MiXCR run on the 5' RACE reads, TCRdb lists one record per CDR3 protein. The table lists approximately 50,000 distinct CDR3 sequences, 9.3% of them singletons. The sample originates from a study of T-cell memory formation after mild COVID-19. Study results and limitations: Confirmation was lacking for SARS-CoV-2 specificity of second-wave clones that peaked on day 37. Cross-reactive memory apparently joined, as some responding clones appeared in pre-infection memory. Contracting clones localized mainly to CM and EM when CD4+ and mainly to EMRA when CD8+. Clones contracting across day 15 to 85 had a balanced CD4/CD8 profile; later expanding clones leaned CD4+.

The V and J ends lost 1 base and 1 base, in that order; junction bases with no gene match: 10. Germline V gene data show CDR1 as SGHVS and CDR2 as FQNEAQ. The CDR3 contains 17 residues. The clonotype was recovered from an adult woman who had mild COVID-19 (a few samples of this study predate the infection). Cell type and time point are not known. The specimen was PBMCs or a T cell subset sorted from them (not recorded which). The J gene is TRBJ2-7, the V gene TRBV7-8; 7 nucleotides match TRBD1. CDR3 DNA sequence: TGTGCCAGCAGCTTAGGGGACAGAACAATCCTTTCCTACGAGCAGTACTTC. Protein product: CASSLGDRTILSYEQYF.